This T cell receptor beta chain was profiled in a study of blood T cell repertoires in COVID-19. For the study at large: The United States, Italy and Spain supplied acute and convalescent COVID-19 samples. T cells, B-cell-depleted T cells, or PBMCs supplied cDNA or gDNA.

The V gene end was trimmed by 3 bases and the J gene end by 3 bases; junction bases not matched to a gene: 7. Germline CDR1 and CDR2: LGHNA and YSLEER. CDR3 length: 16 amino acids. In the authors' workflow: Amplification of reference gene primers was used by the study to estimate nucleated cell counts. Method: immunoSEQ multiplex PCR; TCRdb's copy keeps in-frame clones and lacks some. For V, J and clone size, that table is used; D and trimming come from the DNA. The sample records fewer than 55,000 clones, around 68% being singletons. The chain recombines TRBV4-3 with TRBJ1-4; 7 bases line up with TRBD1. This clonotype originated in a woman aged 70-85 years with acute or convalescent COVID-19. Source material: peripheral blood. CDR3 residues: CASSHYGQDANEKLFF. The DNA of the CDR3 is TGCGCCAGCAGCCACTACGGACAGGACGCTAATGAAAAACTGTTTTTT.